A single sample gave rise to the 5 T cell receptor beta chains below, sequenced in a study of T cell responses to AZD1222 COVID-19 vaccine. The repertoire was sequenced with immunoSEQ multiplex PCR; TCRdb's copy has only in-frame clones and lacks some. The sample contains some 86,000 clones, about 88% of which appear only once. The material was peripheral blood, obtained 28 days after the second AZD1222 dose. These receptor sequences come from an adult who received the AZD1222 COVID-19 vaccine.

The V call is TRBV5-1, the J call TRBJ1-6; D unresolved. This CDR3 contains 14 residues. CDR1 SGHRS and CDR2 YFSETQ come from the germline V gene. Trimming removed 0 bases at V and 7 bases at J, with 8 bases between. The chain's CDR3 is CASSLVTENSPLHF. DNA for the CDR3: TGCGCCAGCAGCTTGGTAACAGAGAATTCACCCCTCCACTTT.

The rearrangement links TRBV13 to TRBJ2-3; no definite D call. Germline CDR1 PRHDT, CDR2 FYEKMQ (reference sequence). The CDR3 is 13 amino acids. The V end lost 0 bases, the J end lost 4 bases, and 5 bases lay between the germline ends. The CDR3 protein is CASSLGVADTQYF. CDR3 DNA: TGTGCCAGCAGCTTAGGGGTAGCAGATACGCAGTATTTT.

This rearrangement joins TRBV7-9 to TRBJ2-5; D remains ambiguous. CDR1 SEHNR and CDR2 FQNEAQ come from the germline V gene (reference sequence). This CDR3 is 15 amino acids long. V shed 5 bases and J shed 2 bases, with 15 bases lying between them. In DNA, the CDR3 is TGTGCCAGCAGCGTCATGCGAGACGGACAAGAGACCCAGTACTTC. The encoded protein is CASSVMRDGQETQYF.

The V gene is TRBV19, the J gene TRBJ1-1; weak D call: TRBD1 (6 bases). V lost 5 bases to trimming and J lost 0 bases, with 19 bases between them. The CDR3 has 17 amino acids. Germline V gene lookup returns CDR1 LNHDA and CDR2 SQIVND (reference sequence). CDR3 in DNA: TGTGCCAGTAGTCCTCCGGGCCAACAGGGCTTGAACACTGAAGCTTTCTTT. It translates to CASSPPGQQGLNTEAFF.

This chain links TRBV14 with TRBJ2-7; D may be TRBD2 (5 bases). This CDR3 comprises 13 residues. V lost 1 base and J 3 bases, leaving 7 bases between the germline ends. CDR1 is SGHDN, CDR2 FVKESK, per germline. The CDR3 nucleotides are TGTGCCAGCAGCCAAGGGACTTTCTACGAGCAGTACTTC. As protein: CASSQGTFYEQYF.